This T cell receptor beta chain was found in a study of blood T cell repertoires in COVID-19. The CDR3 extends over 14 amino acids. Looked up from germline, CDR1 is SGHRS and CDR2 is YFSETQ. Trimming removed 2 bases at V and 6 bases at J, with 14 bases between. Measured with immunoSEQ multiplex PCR; TCRdb has only the in-frame clones, and not every one. The sample yields some 150,000 clones, roughly 84% seen once. The sequence was collected from a human donor with acute COVID-19. The donor label of this sample is uncertain. V gene TRBV5-1 combines with J gene TRBJ1-1; D remains ambiguous. Sequencing input: PBMCs or T cells enriched from blood (not recorded which). The CDR3 DNA sequence: TGCGCCAGCAGCTTTGGTCAAATGGGCTCTGAAGCTTTCTTT. This translates into CASSFGQMGSEAFF.